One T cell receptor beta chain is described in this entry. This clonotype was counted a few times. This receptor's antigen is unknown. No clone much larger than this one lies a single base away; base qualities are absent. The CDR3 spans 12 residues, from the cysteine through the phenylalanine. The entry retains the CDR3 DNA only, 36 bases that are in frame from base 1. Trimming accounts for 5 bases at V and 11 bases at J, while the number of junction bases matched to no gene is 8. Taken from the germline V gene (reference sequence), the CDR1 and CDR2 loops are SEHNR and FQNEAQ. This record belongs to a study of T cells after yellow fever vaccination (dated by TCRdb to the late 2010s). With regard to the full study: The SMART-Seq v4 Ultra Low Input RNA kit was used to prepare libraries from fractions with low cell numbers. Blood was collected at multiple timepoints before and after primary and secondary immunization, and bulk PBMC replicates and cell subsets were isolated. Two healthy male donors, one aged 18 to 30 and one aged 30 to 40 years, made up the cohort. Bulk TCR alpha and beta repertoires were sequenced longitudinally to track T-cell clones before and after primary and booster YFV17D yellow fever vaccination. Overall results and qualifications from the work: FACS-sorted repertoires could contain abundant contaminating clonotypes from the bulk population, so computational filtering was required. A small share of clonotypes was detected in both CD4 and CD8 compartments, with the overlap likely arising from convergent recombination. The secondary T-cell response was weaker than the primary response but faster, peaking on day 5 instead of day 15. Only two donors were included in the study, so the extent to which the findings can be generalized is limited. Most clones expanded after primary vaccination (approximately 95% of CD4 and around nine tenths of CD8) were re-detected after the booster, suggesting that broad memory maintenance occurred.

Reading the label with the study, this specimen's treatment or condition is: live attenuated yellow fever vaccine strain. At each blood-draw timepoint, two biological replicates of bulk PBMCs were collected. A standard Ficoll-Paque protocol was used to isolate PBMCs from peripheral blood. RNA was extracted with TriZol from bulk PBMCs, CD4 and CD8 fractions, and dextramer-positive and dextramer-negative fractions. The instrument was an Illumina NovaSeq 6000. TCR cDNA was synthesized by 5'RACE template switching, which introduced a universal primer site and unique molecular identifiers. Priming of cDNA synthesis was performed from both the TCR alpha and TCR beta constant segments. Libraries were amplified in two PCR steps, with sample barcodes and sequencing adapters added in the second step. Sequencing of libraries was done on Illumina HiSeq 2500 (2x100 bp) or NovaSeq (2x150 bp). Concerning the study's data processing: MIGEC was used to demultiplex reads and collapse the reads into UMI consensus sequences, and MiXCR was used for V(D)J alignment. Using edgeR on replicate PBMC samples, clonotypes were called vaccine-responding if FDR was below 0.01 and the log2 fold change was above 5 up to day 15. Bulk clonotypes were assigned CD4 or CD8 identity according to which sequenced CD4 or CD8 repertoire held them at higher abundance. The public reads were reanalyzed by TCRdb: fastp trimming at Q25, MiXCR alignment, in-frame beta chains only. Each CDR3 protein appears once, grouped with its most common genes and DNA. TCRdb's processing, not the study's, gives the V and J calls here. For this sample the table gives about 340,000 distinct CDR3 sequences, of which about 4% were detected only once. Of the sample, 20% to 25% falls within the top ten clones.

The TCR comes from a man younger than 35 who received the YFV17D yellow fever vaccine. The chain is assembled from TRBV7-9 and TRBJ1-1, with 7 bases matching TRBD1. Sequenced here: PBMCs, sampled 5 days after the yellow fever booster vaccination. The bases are TGTGCCAGCAGCCAGTCTGCAGGGGGGGCTTTCTTT. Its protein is CASSQSAGGAFF.